This TCR beta chain was retrieved from a study of identical twins' blood T cells. The CDR3 runs to 13 residues. V gave up 2 bases and J gave up 6 bases; unmatched junction bases: 2. Looked up from germline, CDR1 is SGHRS and CDR2 is YFSETQ. TCRdb re-called the 5' RACE reads through MiXCR, storing one row per CDR3 protein. The profile shows 300,000 to 400,000 distinct CDR3 sequences, 25% to 35% of them singletons. Regarding this clonotype: A much more abundant neighbour one base away suggests this may be a read error.

This TCR was recovered from a woman aged 18 to 55 in good health. The chain carries TRBV5-1 and TRBJ1-1, with 9 positions matching TRBD1. The sequenced sample consisted of PBMCs. The CDR3 DNA reads as TGCGCCAGCAGCTTACAGGGGGCTGCTGAAGCTTTCTTT. Translated, it gives CASSLQGAAEAFF.